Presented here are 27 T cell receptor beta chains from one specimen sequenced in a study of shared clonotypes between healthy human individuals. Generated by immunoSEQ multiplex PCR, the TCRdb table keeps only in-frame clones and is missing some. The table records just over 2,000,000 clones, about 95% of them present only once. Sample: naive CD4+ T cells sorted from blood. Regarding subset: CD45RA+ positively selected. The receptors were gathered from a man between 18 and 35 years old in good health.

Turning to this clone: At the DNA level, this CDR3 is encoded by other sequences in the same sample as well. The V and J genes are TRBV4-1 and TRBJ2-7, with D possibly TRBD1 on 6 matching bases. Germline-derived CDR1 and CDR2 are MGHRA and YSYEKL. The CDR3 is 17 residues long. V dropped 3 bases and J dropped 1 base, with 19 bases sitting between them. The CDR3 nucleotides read TGCGCCAGCAGCCAGCCTTTAGACAGGACCCATTCCTACGAGCAGTACTTC. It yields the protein CASSQPLDRTHSYEQYF.

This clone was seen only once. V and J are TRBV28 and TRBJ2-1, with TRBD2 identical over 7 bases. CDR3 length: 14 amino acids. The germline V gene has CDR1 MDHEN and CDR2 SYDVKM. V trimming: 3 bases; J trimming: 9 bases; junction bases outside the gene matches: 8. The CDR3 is CASSFGGSRVEQFF. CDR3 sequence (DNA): TGTGCCAGCAGTTTTGGCGGGAGCCGGGTTGAGCAGTTCTTC.

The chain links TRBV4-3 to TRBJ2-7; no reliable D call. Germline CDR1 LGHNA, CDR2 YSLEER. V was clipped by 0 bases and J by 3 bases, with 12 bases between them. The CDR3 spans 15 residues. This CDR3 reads CASSQDLLVYYEQYF. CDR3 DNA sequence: TGCGCCAGCAGCCAAGATCTACTGGTTTACTACGAGCAGTACTTC.

The CDR3, as DNA: TGTGCCACTGGAACTAGCGGAGCTCGGGAAAATGAGCAGTTCTTC. Translation gives CATGTSGARENEQFF. The chain recombines TRBV10-3 with TRBJ2-1, with 8 bases identical to TRBD2. This CDR3 has 15 residues. Trimming took 10 bases from V and 7 from J; bases not matched to a gene: 15. Per the germline V gene, CDR1 is ENHRY and CDR2 is SYGVKD.

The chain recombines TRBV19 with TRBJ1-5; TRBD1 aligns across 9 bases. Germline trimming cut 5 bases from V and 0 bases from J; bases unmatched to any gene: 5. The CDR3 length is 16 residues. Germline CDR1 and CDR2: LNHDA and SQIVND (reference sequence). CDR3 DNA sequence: TGTGCCAGTAGTTCCGGGACAGGGACTAGCAATCAGCCCCAGCATTTT. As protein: CASSSGTGTSNQPQHF. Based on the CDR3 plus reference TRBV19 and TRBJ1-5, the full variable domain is DGGITQSPKYLFRKEGQNVTLSCEQNLNHDAMYWYRQDPGQGLRLIYYSQIVNDFQKGDIAEGYSVSREKKESFPLTVTSAQKNPTAFYLCASSSGTGTSNQPQHFGDGTRLSIL.

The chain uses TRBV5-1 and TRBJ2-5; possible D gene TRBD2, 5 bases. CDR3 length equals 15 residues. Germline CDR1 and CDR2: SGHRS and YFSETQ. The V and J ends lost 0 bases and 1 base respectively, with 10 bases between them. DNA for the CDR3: TGCGCCAGCAGCTTGGTCCCGGGAACCCAAGAGACCCAGTACTTC. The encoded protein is CASSLVPGTQETQYF.

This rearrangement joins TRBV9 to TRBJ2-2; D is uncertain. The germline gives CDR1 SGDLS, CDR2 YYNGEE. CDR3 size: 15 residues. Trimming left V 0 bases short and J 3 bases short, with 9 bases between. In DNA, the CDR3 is TGTGCCAGCAGCGTAGGGGGAAGAGACACCGGGGAGCTGTTTTTT. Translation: CASSVGGRDTGELFF.

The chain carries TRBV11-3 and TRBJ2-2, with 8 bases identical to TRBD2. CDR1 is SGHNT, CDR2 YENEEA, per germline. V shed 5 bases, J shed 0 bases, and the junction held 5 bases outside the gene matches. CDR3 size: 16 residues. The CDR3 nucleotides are TGTGCCAGCAGCCTCTTTAGCGGGACGAACACCGGGGAGCTGTTTTTT. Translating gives CASSLFSGTNTGELFF.

CDR3 residues: CASSGQGKEKLFF. The CDR3 DNA reads TGTGCCAGCAGTGGTCAGGGAAAAGAAAAACTGTTTTTT. The chain links TRBV6-1 to TRBJ1-4; tentatively, D is TRBD1 (5 bases). CDR1 MNHNS and CDR2 SASEGT come from the germline V gene. V lost 4 bases and J 8 bases, leaving 11 bases between the germline ends. This CDR3 comprises 13 residues.

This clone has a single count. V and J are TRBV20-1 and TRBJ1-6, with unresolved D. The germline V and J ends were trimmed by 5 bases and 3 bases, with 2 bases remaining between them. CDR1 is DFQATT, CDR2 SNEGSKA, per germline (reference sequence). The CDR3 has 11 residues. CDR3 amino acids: CSAGYNSPLHF. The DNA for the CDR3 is TGCAGTGCTGGCTATAATTCACCCCTCCACTTT.

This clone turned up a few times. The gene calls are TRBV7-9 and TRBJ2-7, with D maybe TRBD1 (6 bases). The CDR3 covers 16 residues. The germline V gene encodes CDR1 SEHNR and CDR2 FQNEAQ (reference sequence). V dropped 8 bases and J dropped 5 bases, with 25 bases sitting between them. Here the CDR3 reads CASLSSGAFSIHEQYF. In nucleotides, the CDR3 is TGTGCCAGCCTTTCGTCAGGGGCCTTTTCAATCCACGAGCAGTACTTC.

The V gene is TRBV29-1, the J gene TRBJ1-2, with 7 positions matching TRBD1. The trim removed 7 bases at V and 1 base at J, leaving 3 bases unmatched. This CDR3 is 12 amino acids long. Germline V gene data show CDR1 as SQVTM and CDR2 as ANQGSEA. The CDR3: CSANRGNYGYTF. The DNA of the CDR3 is TGCAGCGCCAACAGGGGTAACTATGGCTACACCTTC.

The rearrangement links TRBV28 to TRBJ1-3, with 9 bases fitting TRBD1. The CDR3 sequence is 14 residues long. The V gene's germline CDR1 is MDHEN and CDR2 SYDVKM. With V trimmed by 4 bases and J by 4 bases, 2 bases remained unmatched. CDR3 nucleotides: TGTGCCAGCAGTTCGACAGGGGGGGGAAACACCATATATTTT. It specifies CASSSTGGGNTIYF.

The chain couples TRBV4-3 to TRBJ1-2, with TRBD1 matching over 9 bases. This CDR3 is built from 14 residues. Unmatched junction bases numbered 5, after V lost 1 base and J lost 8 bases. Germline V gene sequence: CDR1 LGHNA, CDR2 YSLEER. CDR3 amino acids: CASSQGTGAGGYTF. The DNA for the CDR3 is TGCGCCAGCAGCCAAGGGACAGGGGCGGGGGGCTACACCTTC.

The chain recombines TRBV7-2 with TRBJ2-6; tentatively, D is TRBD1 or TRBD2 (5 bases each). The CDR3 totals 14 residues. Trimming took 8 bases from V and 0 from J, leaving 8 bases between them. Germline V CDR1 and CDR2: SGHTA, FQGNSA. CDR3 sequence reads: CASSRGSGANVLTF. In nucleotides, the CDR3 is TGTGCCAGCTCGAGGGGCTCTGGGGCCAACGTCCTGACTTTC.

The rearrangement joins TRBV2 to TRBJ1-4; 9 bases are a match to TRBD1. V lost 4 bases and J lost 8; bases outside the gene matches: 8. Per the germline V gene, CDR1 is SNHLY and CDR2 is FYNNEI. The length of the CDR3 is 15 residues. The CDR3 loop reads CASSAGTGRIEKLFF. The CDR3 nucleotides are TGTGCCAGCAGTGCCGGGACAGGGCGAATCGAAAAACTGTTTTTT.

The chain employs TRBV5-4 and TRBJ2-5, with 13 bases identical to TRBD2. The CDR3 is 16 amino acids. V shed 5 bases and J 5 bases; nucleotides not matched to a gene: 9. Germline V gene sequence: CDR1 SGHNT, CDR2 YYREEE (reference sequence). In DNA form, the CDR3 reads TGTGCCAGCAGACGGACTAGCGGGAGTCAGGTGGAGACCCAGTACTTC. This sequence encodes CASRRTSGSQVETQYF. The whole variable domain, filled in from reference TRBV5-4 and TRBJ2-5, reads ETGVTQSPTHLIKTRGQQVTLRCSSQSGHNTVSWYQQALGQGPQFIFQYYREEENGRGNFPPRFSGLQFPNYSSELNVNALELDDSALYLCASRRTSGSQVETQYFGPGTRLLVL.

The CDR3 bases are TGTGCCAGCAGATCCCTGTTCGCGGAGACCCAGTACTTC. This translates into CASRSLFAETQYF. The chain carries TRBV11-2 and TRBJ2-5; no reliable D call. V was trimmed by 6 bases and J by 5 bases, leaving 13 bases between them. CDR1 SGHAT and CDR2 FQNNGV come from the germline V gene. The CDR3 spans 13 residues.

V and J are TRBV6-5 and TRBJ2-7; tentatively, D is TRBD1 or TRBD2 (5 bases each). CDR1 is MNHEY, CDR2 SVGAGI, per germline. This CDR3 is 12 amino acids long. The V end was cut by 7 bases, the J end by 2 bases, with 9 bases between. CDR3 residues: CASKPGPYEQYF. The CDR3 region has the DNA TGTGCCAGCAAGCCGGGACCCTACGAGCAGTACTTC.

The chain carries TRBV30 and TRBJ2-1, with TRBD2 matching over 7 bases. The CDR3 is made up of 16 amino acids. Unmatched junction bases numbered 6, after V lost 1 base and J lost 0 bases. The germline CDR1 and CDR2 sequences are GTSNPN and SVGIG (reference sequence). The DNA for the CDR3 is TGTGCCTGGAGTGGGCGGGGGACGGGCTCCTACAATGAGCAGTTCTTC. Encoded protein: CAWSGRGTGSYNEQFF.

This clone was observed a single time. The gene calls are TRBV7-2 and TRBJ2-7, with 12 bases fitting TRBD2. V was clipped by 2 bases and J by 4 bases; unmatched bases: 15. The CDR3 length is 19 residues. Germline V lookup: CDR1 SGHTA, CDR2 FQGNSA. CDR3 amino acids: CASSLSASSGRGSPYEQYF. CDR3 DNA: TGTGCCAGCAGCTTATCGGCGTCTAGCGGGAGGGGGTCCCCGTACGAGCAGTACTTC.

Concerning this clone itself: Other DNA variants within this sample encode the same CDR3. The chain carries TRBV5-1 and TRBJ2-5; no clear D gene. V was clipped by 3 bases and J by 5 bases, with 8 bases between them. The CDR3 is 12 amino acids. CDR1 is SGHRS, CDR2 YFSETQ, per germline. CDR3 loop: CASSSGEETQYF. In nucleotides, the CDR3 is TGCGCCAGCAGCTCAGGCGAGGAGACCCAGTACTTC.

The CDR3 is CASSLPTGVTGELFF. The CDR3 nucleotides are TGTGCCAGCAGCTTGCCGACAGGGGTCACCGGGGAGCTGTTTTTT. The chain couples TRBV7-9 to TRBJ2-2, with TRBD1 matching 8 bases. From germline, CDR1 is SEHNR and CDR2 FQNEAQ (reference sequence). CDR3 length: 15 amino acids. The V segment lost 3 bases and the J segment 4 bases; nucleotides outside the gene matches: 4.

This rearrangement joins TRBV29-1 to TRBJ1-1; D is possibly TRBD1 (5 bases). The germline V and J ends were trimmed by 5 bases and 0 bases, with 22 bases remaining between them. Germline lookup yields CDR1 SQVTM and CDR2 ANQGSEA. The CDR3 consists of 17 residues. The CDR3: CSVHLGTGINMNTEAFF. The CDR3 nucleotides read TGCAGCGTTCACCTGGGGACGGGAATCAATATGAACACTGAAGCTTTCTTT.

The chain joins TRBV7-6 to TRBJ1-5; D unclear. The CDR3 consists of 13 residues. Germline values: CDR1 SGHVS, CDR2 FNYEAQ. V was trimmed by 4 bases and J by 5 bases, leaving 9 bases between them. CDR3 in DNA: TGTGCCAGCAGCTCCGGATTGGATCAGCCCCAGCATTTT. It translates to CASSSGLDQPQHF.

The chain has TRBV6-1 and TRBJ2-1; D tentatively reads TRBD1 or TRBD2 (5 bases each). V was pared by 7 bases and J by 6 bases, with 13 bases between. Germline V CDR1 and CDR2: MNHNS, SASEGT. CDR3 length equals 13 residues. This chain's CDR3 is CASTGQGTNEQFF. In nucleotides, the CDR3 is TGTGCCAGCACAGGACAAGGGACCAATGAGCAGTTCTTC.

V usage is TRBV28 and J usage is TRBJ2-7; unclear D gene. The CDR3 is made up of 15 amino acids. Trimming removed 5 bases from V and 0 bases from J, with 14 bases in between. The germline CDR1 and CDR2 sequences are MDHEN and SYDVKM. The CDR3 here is CASSPTHFLSYEQYF. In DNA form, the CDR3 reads TGTGCCAGCAGTCCTACACATTTCCTCTCCTACGAGCAGTACTTC.